This TCR beta chain was sequenced during a study of regulatory T cells in long-lasting Graves disease. Study-wide findings and caveats: Repertoires from persistent disease leaned toward TRBV28, TRBJ1-2 and TRBJ2-5.

The sample holds many counts of this clonotype. Its antigen remains unidentified. Relying on iRepertoire HTBI primers and Arm-PCR of CDR3 regions, the team built TCR beta libraries. MiXCR, run by TCRdb on the multiplex PCR reads, gives a single entry per CDR3 protein. This sample has a few hundred thousand distinct CDR3 sequences, with around 21% found just once. Time point here: persistent/refractory GD, antithyroid drugs over 5 years with positive TRAb. Making the TCR library involved RNA that had been extracted from PBMCs. Trimming removed 7 bases at V and 2 bases at J, with 8 bases between. Germline CDR1 is ENHRY and CDR2 is SYGVKD. This CDR3 is 12 amino acids long.

This receptor was identified in a female donor with Graves disease. The chain employs TRBV10-3 and TRBJ1-2; D is ambiguous. The starting material was peripheral blood mononuclear cells (PBMCs), obtained when the disease was refractory, from a patient treated with antithyroid drugs. The CDR3 loop is CAITATNYGYTF. In DNA form, the CDR3 reads TGTGCCATCACGGCCACCAACTATGGCTACACCTTC.